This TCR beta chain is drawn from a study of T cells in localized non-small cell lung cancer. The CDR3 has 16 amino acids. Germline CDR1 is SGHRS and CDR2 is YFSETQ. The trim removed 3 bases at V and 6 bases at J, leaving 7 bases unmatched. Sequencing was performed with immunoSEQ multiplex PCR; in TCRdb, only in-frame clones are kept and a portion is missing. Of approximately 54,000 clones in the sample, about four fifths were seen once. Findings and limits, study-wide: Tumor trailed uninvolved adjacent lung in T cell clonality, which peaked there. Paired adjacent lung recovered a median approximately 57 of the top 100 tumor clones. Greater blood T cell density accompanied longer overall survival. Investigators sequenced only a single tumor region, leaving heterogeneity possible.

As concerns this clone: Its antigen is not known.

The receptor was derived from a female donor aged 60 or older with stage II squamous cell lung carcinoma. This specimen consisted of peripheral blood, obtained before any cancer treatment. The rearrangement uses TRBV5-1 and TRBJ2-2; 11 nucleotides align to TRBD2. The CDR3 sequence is CASSSALAGVPGELFF. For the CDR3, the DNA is TGCGCCAGCAGCTCAGCACTAGCGGGGGTTCCCGGGGAGCTGTTTTTT.